Listed below are T cell receptor beta chains from one sample, sequenced in a study of blood T cell repertoires in COVID-19. TCRdb's copy holds only in-frame clones and misses some; the assay was immunoSEQ multiplex PCR. Among fewer than 350,000 clones listed, more than 70% were seen once. Sequencing input: peripheral blood. The source of these receptors is a woman aged 60 to 75 with COVID-19, enrolled during active disease. Both conserved end residues are part of each CDR3. A D gene is named only where the DNA matches it firmly. Some rows mark clone size as missing; the rest say once, few, many or name a class of expanded clone.

size: .; V: TRBV13; J: TRBJ2-7; D: .; DNA: TGTGCCAGCAGCACACGGGACATCCTCTACGAGCAGTACTTC; CDR3: CASSTRDILYEQYF
size: .; V: TRBV5-5; J: TRBJ2-1; D: TRBD1; DNA: TGTGCCAGCAGGTTTGGGACAGGGGTAATGGGGGATGAGCAGTTCTTC; CDR3: CASRFGTGVMGDEQFF
size: .; V: TRBV19; J: TRBJ1-5; D: .; DNA: TGTGCCAGTAGTCAGTCAGGGGGCAATCAGCCCCAGCATTTT; CDR3: CASSQSGGNQPQHF
size: .; V: TRBV3-1/TRBV3-2; J: TRBJ1-4; D: .; DNA: TGTGCCAGCAGTCCCCAGGGGAGTTCCGAAAAACTGTTTTTT; CDR3: CASSPQGSSEKLFF
size: few; V: TRBV4-1; J: TRBJ1-2; D: .; DNA: TGCGCCAGCAGCCAAGCCGTTTGGGGGAGGAGCGATGGCTACACCTTC; CDR3: CASSQAVWGRSDGYTF
size: .; V: TRBV3-1/TRBV3-2; J: TRBJ2-7; D: .; DNA: TGTGCCAGCAGCCAAGCCCCGACAGGTCCCTACGAGCAGTACTTC; CDR3: CASSQAPTGPYEQYF
size: .; V: TRBV5-1; J: TRBJ1-3; D: .; DNA: TGCGCCAGCAGCTTGAGAGCGGGGGCCGGAAACACCATATATTTT; CDR3: CASSLRAGAGNTIYF
size: .; V: TRBV18; J: TRBJ2-2; D: .; DNA: TGTGCCAGCTCACCACGAACCGGTCGGAACACCGGGGAGCTGTTTTTT; CDR3: CASSPRTGRNTGELFF
size: once; V: TRBV5-1; J: TRBJ1-6; D: TRBD1; DNA: TGCGCCAGCAGCTTGGGACAGGGGGACTATAATTCACCCCTCCACTTT; CDR3: CASSLGQGDYNSPLHF
size: .; V: TRBV4-2; J: TRBJ1-4; D: TRBD1; DNA: TGTGCCAGCAGCCAAGGGGACAGGGGTGCAACTAATGAAAAACTGTTTTTT; CDR3: CASSQGDRGATNEKLFF
size: .; V: TRBV29-1; J: TRBJ1-2; D: TRBD1; DNA: TGCAGCGTGCAAACAGGGGGCAGCTATGGCTACACCTTC; CDR3: CSVQTGGSYGYTF
size: .; V: TRBV10-3; J: TRBJ1-2; D: TRBD1; DNA: TGTGCCATCAGGGAGACAGGGGGGGGTGGCTACACCTTC; CDR3: CAIRETGGGGYTF
size: .; V: TRBV19; J: TRBJ2-1; D: .; DNA: TGTGCCAGTACGCCCATGGAGGGCTACAATGAGCAGTTCTTC; CDR3: CASTPMEGYNEQFF
size: .; V: TRBV14; J: TRBJ2-6; D: .; DNA: TGTGCCAGCAGCCAAAGGGGTCGAACATCTGGGGCCAACGTCCTGACTTTC; CDR3: CASSQRGRTSGANVLTF
size: .; V: TRBV18; J: TRBJ2-7; D: .; DNA: TGTGCCAGCTCACCACCGGGACTGAGCTCCTACGAGCAGTACTTC; CDR3: CASSPPGLSSYEQYF
size: .; V: TRBV6-5; J: TRBJ2-7; D: TRBD1; DNA: TGTGCCAGCATGTTGGGACAGGGGGGGTTCGAGCAGTACTTC; CDR3: CASMLGQGGFEQYF
size: .; V: TRBV5-1; J: TRBJ2-7; D: TRBD2; DNA: TGCGCCAGCAGCTTGGGGACTAGCGTGCACGAGCAGTACTTC; CDR3: CASSLGTSVHEQYF
size: .; V: TRBV6-5; J: TRBJ1-5; D: .; DNA: TGTGCCAGCACCAGAGAAAGCACCCCGGGGCAGCCCCAGCATTTT; CDR3: CASTRESTPGQPQHF
size: .; V: TRBV23-1; J: TRBJ1-2; D: .; DNA: TGCGCCAGCAGTCAGCAACAGGGTCACTATGGCTACACCTTC; CDR3: CASSQQQGHYGYTF
size: .; V: TRBV7-9; J: TRBJ2-5; D: TRBD2; DNA: TGTGCCAGCAGCTTAGAGACGGGGGGAGAGACCCAGTACTTC; CDR3: CASSLETGGETQYF
size: .; V: TRBV7-2; J: TRBJ2-3; D: TRBD1; DNA: TGTGCCAGCAGCTTAACCGGGACAGGGGGCGCGACAGATACGCAGTATTTT; CDR3: CASSLTGTGGATDTQYF
size: .; V: TRBV10-2; J: TRBJ1-1; D: .; DNA: TGCGCCAGCAGTTTGCAGGGGCTGAGCACTGAAGCTTTCTTT; CDR3: CASSLQGLSTEAFF
size: .; V: TRBV2; J: TRBJ1-5; D: .; DNA: TGTGCCAGCTCCGGGGGGCAGGGAAGGAGCAATCAGCCCCAGCATTTT; CDR3: CASSGGQGRSNQPQHF
size: few; V: TRBV19; J: TRBJ2-3; D: TRBD2; DNA: TGTGCCAGCACGCGGGGGGGCCGGTCCACAGATACGCAGTATTTT; CDR3: CASTRGGRSTDTQYF
size: .; V: TRBV15; J: TRBJ1-2; D: .; DNA: TGTGCCACCAGCAGGGACTTTCCGGTGAGAGGCTACACCTTC; CDR3: CATSRDFPVRGYTF
size: .; V: TRBV28; J: TRBJ2-5; D: TRBD2; DNA: TGTGCCAGCAGTCCGGGACTAGCGGAAGAGACCCAGTACTTC; CDR3: CASSPGLAEETQYF
size: .; V: TRBV6-5; J: TRBJ1-5; D: .; DNA: TGTGCCAGCAGTTACGGGGGGATCAGCAATCAGCCCCAGCATTTT; CDR3: CASSYGGISNQPQHF
size: .; V: TRBV6-5; J: TRBJ1-4; D: .; DNA: TGTGCCAGCAGTTACACAACAGCAACTAATGAAAAACTGTTTTTT; CDR3: CASSYTTATNEKLFF
size: .; V: TRBV18; J: TRBJ1-1; D: .; DNA: TGTGCCAGCTCGCCTGACAAGGCCATTGAAGCTTTCTTT; CDR3: CASSPDKAIEAFF
size: .; V: TRBV3-1/TRBV3-2; J: TRBJ1-2; D: TRBD1; DNA: TGTGCCAGCAGCCAATACAGACAGGGTGGTAACTATGGCTACACCTTC; CDR3: CASSQYRQGGNYGYTF
size: .; V: TRBV7-3; J: TRBJ2-3; D: TRBD2; DNA: TGTGCCAGCAGCCTTAGCGGGGGCAGTGGAGATACGCAGTATTTT; CDR3: CASSLSGGSGDTQYF
size: .; V: TRBV14; J: TRBJ1-2; D: .; DNA: TGTGCCAGCAGCCAAGATCAAGTAGGCAGGGTCTACACCTTC; CDR3: CASSQDQVGRVYTF
size: .; V: TRBV28; J: TRBJ1-4; D: TRBD1; DNA: TGTGCCAGTTCTCCAGGGGAGCGGCAGGGACAGGAAAAACTGTTTTTT; CDR3: CASSPGERQGQEKLFF
size: .; V: TRBV5-4; J: TRBJ1-3; D: .; DNA: TGTGCCAGCAGCCAACCGGGAGCTGGAAACACCATATATTTT; CDR3: CASSQPGAGNTIYF
size: .; V: TRBV9; J: TRBJ1-2; D: .; DNA: TGTGCCAGCAGCGAACACCTTACACAGGGAGAAGGCTACACCTTC; CDR3: CASSEHLTQGEGYTF
size: .; V: TRBV7-3; J: TRBJ2-7; D: .; DNA: TGTGCCAGCAGCTTAAACCCCTTGCGGGAGCAGTACTTC; CDR3: CASSLNPLREQYF
size: .; V: TRBV11-2; J: TRBJ1-1; D: TRBD1; DNA: TGTGCCAGCAGCTTAGACAGGGGGCGAGGAGCTTTCTTT; CDR3: CASSLDRGRGAFF
size: once; V: TRBV7-6; J: TRBJ1-1; D: .; DNA: TGTGCCAGCAGCTTAGGTCCCTCCCTGAACACTGAAGCTTTCTTT; CDR3: CASSLGPSLNTEAFF
size: .; V: TRBV7-3; J: TRBJ2-2; D: .; DNA: TGTGCCAGCAGCCCGACAGGCCTAAGAATGACCGGGGAGCTGTTTTTT; CDR3: CASSPTGLRMTGELFF
size: .; V: TRBV6-2/TRBV6-3; J: TRBJ1-5; D: TRBD1; DNA: TGTGCCAGCAGCGGACGGACAGGGAAGAGCAATCAGCCCCAGCATTTT; CDR3: CASSGRTGKSNQPQHF
size: .; V: TRBV5-1; J: TRBJ1-4; D: TRBD1; DNA: TGCGCCAGCACCCCCGTCCCGGGACAGCTTAATGAAAAACTGTTTTTT; CDR3: CASTPVPGQLNEKLFF
size: .; V: TRBV5-8; J: TRBJ2-5; D: .; DNA: TGTGCCAGCAGCTTGAGCAGCGGGTCGGGGGTTTCGGAAGAGACCCAGTACTTC; CDR3: CASSLSSGSGVSEETQYF
size: .; V: TRBV4-1; J: TRBJ2-3; D: .; DNA: TGCGCCAGCAGCCAAACTAGCACAGATACGCAGTATTTT; CDR3: CASSQTSTDTQYF
size: .; V: TRBV27; J: TRBJ1-2; D: .; DNA: TGTGCCAGCTGGGACACGGACCGTAACCCCTTC; CDR3: CASWDTDRNPF
size: .; V: TRBV19; J: TRBJ1-1; D: .; DNA: TGTGCCAGTAGTATAGATCGAGGGCGTGCTTTCTTT; CDR3: CASSIDRGRAFF
size: .; V: TRBV5-1; J: TRBJ2-2; D: TRBD2; DNA: TGCGCCAGCAGCTTTAACAGACTAGCGGGGGTTACCGGGGAGCTGTTTTTT; CDR3: CASSFNRLAGVTGELFF
size: .; V: TRBV4-1; J: TRBJ2-7; D: .; DNA: TGCGCCAGCAGCCAAGATTCGGGCGGGGTGAGCTCCTACGAGCAGTACTTC; CDR3: CASSQDSGGVSSYEQYF
size: .; V: TRBV7-8; J: TRBJ1-6; D: TRBD1; DNA: TGTGCCAGCAGCCCGGGACAGAATAATTCACCCCTCCACTTT; CDR3: CASSPGQNNSPLHF
size: few; V: TRBV28; J: TRBJ1-6; D: TRBD1; DNA: TGTGCCAGCAGTTTTATGCGGGACAGGGCGATCTCACCCCTCCACTTT; CDR3: CASSFMRDRAISPLHF
size: .; V: TRBV7-2; J: TRBJ2-7; D: TRBD2; DNA: TGTGCCAGCAGCCAAAGGCCCAGCGGGGGGGCCTACGAGCAGTACTTC; CDR3: CASSQRPSGGAYEQYF
size: .; V: TRBV11-3; J: TRBJ2-7; D: TRBD2; DNA: TGTGCCAGCAGCTCGGGGGGTTCCGGTTCCTCCTACGAGCAGTACTTC; CDR3: CASSSGGSGSSYEQYF
size: .; V: TRBV5-1; J: TRBJ2-3; D: TRBD1; DNA: TGCGCCAGCAGCCACGGGACAGGGGGAGATACGCAGTATTTT; CDR3: CASSHGTGGDTQYF
size: .; V: TRBV6-5; J: TRBJ1-5; D: .; DNA: TGTGCCAGCAGCCGAGGACAGTTTAGCAATCAGCCCCAGCATTTT; CDR3: CASSRGQFSNQPQHF
size: .; V: TRBV27; J: TRBJ2-7; D: .; DNA: TGTGCCAGCAGTTTATCGACTGGGACAAGATACGAGCAGTACTTC; CDR3: CASSLSTGTRYEQYF
size: .; V: TRBV19; J: TRBJ1-1; D: .; DNA: TGTGCCAGTAGTATAGGTGGAGGTAGGAACACTGAAGCTTTCTTT; CDR3: CASSIGGGRNTEAFF
size: .; V: TRBV18; J: TRBJ1-1; D: TRBD1; DNA: TGTGCCAGCTCACCAGGCAACAGGGGGCTGAACACTGAAGCTTTCTTT; CDR3: CASSPGNRGLNTEAFF
size: .; V: TRBV28; J: TRBJ2-1; D: TRBD2; DNA: TGTGCCAGCAGTTCGCCGGGACTAGCGGGTGAGCAGTTCTTC; CDR3: CASSSPGLAGEQFF